These T cell receptor beta chains were read from a single sample in a study of blood T cells in healthy people across ages. MiXCR, run by TCRdb on the 5' RACE reads, gives a single entry per CDR3 protein. The sample contains approximately 780,000 distinct CDR3 sequences, more than 25% of which appear only once. The data were also submitted as part of a second study, on T cells of mothers and their children.

The sequenced sample was blood. These receptor sequences come from a boy under 18 in good health. Both conserved end residues are part of each CDR3. Each record gives: V gene, J gene, clone size, D gene, CDR3 protein, CDR3 DNA. D genes are given only for firm matches. Size tells how often a clone was seen (once, few, many) or the class of an expanded clone, and some rows leave it out.

v_gene: TRBV7-3
j_gene: TRBJ2-7
abundance: .
d_gene: .
CDR3aa: CASSPSGGLAYEQYF
CDR3nt: TGTGCCAGCAGTCCCTCCGGAGGGCTAGCCTACGAGCAGTACTTC

v_gene: TRBV9
j_gene: TRBJ2-1
abundance: .
d_gene: TRBD2
CDR3aa: CASSVVGAGGPYNEQLF
CDR3nt: TGTGCCAGCAGCGTAGTAGGGGCGGGGGGACCTTACAATGAGCAGCTCTTC

v_gene: TRBV7-2
j_gene: TRBJ2-5
abundance: once
d_gene: TRBD1
CDR3aa: CASSDRGLREESQYF
CDR3nt: TGTGCCAGCAGCGACAGGGGATTGAGGGAAGAGTCCCAGTACTTC

v_gene: TRBV28
j_gene: TRBJ1-4
abundance: .
d_gene: .
CDR3aa: CASSLAAGATGNEKLFF
CDR3nt: TGTGCCAGCAGTTTAGCGGCAGGGGCAACGGGGAATGAAAAACTGTTTTTT

v_gene: TRBV11-2
j_gene: TRBJ1-1
abundance: .
d_gene: .
CDR3aa: CASSLEGSANTEAFF
CDR3nt: TGTGCCAGCAGCTTAGAGGGGTCGGCGAACACTGAAGCTTTCTTT

v_gene: TRBV7-9
j_gene: TRBJ1-3
abundance: .
d_gene: .
CDR3aa: CASSSARHLSSGNTIYF
CDR3nt: TGTGCCAGCAGCTCCGCTCGACATCTGAGCTCTGGGAACACCATATATTTT

v_gene: TRBV5-5
j_gene: TRBJ2-3
abundance: .
d_gene: .
CDR3aa: CASSIRVTRGTDTQYF
CDR3nt: TGTGCCAGCAGTATACGGGTCACCCGTGGGACAGATACGCAGTATTTT

v_gene: TRBV20-1
j_gene: TRBJ2-4
abundance: .
d_gene: .
CDR3aa: CSASFGAKNIQYF
CDR3nt: TGTAGTGCTAGTTTCGGAGCCAAAAACATTCAGTACTTC

v_gene: TRBV7-7
j_gene: TRBJ1-4
abundance: .
d_gene: .
CDR3aa: CASSPAGAGNEKLFF
CDR3nt: TGTGCCAGCAGCCCTGCCGGGGCTGGTAATGAAAAACTGTTTTTT

v_gene: TRBV14
j_gene: TRBJ2-7
abundance: .
d_gene: .
CDR3aa: CASSVSWWGDNNEQYF
CDR3nt: TGTGCCAGCAGCGTCTCGTGGTGGGGGGACAACAACGAGCAGTACTTC

v_gene: TRBV7-8
j_gene: TRBJ1-2
abundance: .
d_gene: .
CDR3aa: CASSLGTARGYTF
CDR3nt: TGTGCCAGCAGCTTAGGGACTGCGCGTGGCTACACCTTC

v_gene: TRBV20-1
j_gene: TRBJ1-1
abundance: .
d_gene: .
CDR3aa: CSARASFDTEAFF
CDR3nt: TGCAGTGCTAGGGCTAGCTTTGACACTGAAGCTTTCTTT

v_gene: TRBV5-1
j_gene: TRBJ2-3
abundance: .
d_gene: .
CDR3aa: CASSLVTGSADTQYF
CDR3nt: TGCGCCAGCAGCTTGGTAACAGGCTCAGCAGATACGCAGTATTTT

v_gene: TRBV24-1
j_gene: TRBJ2-7
abundance: few
d_gene: .
CDR3aa: CATSDRTGYEQYF
CDR3nt: TGTGCCACCAGTGACCGTACAGGCTACGAGCAGTACTTC

v_gene: TRBV7-6
j_gene: TRBJ2-1
abundance: few
d_gene: .
CDR3aa: CASSLRTPGPYNEQFF
CDR3nt: TGTGCCAGCAGCTTAAGGACCCCCGGGCCCTACAATGAGCAGTTCTTC

v_gene: TRBV7-3
j_gene: TRBJ2-2
abundance: few
d_gene: .
CDR3aa: CASSPTPWDTGELFF
CDR3nt: TGTGCCAGCAGCCCCACCCCGTGGGACACCGGGGAGCTGTTTTTT

v_gene: TRBV3-1
j_gene: TRBJ2-7
abundance: few
d_gene: .
CDR3aa: CASSQTGHPYEQYF
CDR3nt: TGTGCCAGCAGCCAAACCGGACACCCCTACGAGCAGTACTTC

v_gene: TRBV18
j_gene: TRBJ2-7
abundance: .
d_gene: .
CDR3aa: CASSPPDEYEQYF
CDR3nt: TGTGCCAGCTCACCACCGGACGAGTACGAGCAGTACTTC

v_gene: TRBV10-3
j_gene: TRBJ2-1
abundance: .
d_gene: .
CDR3aa: CAIRTGNGEQFF
CDR3nt: TGTGCCATCCGGACTGGAAATGGTGAGCAGTTCTTC

v_gene: TRBV25-1
j_gene: TRBJ2-7
abundance: few
d_gene: .
CDR3aa: CASSGITQRGSYEQYF
CDR3nt: TGTGCCAGCAGTGGCATCACACAGAGAGGCTCCTACGAGCAGTACTTC

v_gene: TRBV2
j_gene: TRBJ1-5
abundance: .
d_gene: .
CDR3aa: CASSEQTSNQPQHF
CDR3nt: TGTGCCAGCAGTGAACAGACCAGCAATCAGCCCCAGCATTTT

v_gene: TRBV28
j_gene: TRBJ2-5
abundance: .
d_gene: TRBD2
CDR3aa: CASRWTSGGPRFGTQYF
CDR3nt: TGTGCCAGCAGATGGACTAGCGGGGGCCCGCGGTTTGGGACCCAGTACTTC

v_gene: TRBV6-6
j_gene: TRBJ1-2
abundance: many
d_gene: TRBD1
CDR3aa: CASSQGQGYGYTF
CDR3nt: TGTGCCAGCAGCCAGGGACAGGGCTATGGCTACACCTTC

v_gene: TRBV5-1
j_gene: TRBJ1-3
abundance: few
d_gene: .
CDR3aa: CASSSNPGGGNTIYF
CDR3nt: TGCGCCAGCAGCAGCAATCCGGGAGGTGGAAACACCATATATTTT

v_gene: TRBV5-1
j_gene: TRBJ1-4
abundance: many
d_gene: TRBD1
CDR3aa: CASSTAGGNNEKLFF
CDR3nt: TGCGCCAGCAGCACTGCAGGGGGAAATAATGAAAAACTGTTTTTT

v_gene: TRBV4-2
j_gene: TRBJ2-7
abundance: .
d_gene: .
CDR3aa: CASSHRGGGTDPYEQYF
CDR3nt: TGTGCCAGCAGCCACCGGGGAGGGGGGACGGATCCCTACGAGCAGTACTTC

v_gene: TRBV20-1
j_gene: TRBJ2-3
abundance: .
d_gene: TRBD2
CDR3aa: CSAPRGTSTDTQYF
CDR3nt: TGCAGTGCACCGCGGGGGACGAGCACAGATACGCAGTATTTT